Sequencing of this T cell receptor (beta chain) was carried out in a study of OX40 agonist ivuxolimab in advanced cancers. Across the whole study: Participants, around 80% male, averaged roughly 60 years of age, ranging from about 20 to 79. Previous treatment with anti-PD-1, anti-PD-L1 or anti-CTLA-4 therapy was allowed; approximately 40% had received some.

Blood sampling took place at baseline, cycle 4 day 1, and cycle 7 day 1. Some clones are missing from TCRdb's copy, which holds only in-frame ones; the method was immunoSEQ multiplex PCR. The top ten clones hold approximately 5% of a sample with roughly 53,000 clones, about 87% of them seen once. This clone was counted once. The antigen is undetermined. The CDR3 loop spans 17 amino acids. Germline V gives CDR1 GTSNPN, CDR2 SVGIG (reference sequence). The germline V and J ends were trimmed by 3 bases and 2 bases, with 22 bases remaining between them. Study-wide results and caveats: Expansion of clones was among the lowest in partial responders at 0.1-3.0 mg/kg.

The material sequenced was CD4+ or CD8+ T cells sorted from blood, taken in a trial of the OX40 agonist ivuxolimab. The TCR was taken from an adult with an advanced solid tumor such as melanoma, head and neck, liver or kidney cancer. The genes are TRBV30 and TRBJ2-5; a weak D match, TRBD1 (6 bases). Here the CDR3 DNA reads TGTGCCTGGAGCGTCCCCTCGTACAGGGTGGGACAAGAGACCCAGTACTTC. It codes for CAWSVPSYRVGQETQYF.